This T cell receptor beta chain was identified during a study of vaccination and CD4 T cells after COVID-19. About the research overall: Overlapping spike peptides from SARS-CoV-2, HCoV-NL63, HCoV-OC43 and HCoV-229E served to stimulate the cells. Study-wide findings and caveats: Spike mono-reactive status applied to 304 of 307 vaccine-specific clones in convalescent patients.

The CDR3 is 12 residues long. Trimming at V came to 6 bases and at J to 4 bases, leaving 5 bases not matched to a gene. Germline lookup yields CDR1 DFQATT and CDR2 SNEGSKA (reference sequence). Comments on this clonotype: Its cognate antigen is unknown.

Noted treatment: approximately nine-day PBMC culture with coronavirus spike peptide pools or control peptides (ViraFEST assay). CD4+ T cells were isolated by negative selection after around 11 days of culture. The Oncomine TCR Beta short-read assay was what sequenced the DNA obtained from cultured CD4+ T cells. One entry per CDR3 protein, called by TCRdb with MiXCR from the PCR reads. The sample carries 15,000 or so distinct CDR3 sequences, 40% to 60% recorded once. This chain joins TRBV20-1 and TRBJ1-2; 7 bases are shared with TRBD1. The source of this sequence is a human donor who had recovered from COVID-19. Sequencing was performed on CD4+ T cells from blood, cultured in vitro. CDR3 residues: CSADREAYGYTF. CDR3 coding DNA: TGCAGTGCCGACAGGGAGGCCTATGGCTACACCTTC.